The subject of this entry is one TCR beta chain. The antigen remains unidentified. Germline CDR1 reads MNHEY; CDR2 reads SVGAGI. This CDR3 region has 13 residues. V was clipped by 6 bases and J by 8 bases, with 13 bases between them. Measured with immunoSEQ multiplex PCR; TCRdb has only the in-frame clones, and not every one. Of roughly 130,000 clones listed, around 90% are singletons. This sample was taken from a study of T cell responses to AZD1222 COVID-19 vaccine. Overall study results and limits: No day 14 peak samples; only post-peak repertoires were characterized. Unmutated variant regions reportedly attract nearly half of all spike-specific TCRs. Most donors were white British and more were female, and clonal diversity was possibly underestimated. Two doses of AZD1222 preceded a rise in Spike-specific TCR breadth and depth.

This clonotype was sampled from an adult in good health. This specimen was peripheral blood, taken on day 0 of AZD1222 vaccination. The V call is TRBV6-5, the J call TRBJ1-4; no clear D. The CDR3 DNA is TGTGCCAGCAGGCAGCCGGTTGGCGAAAAACTGTTTTTT. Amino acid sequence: CASRQPVGEKLFF.